This T cell receptor (beta chain) originates from a study of T-cell reconstitution after alpha-beta-depleted transplantation in children. The study's findings and limits: Fresh T-cell production supplied most of the T-cell counts and diversity seen one year after transplant. Approximately two months post-transplant, alpha-beta T cells reportedly originated from several hundred expanded graft clones. Certain patients had high TCRbeta diversity at day 60, and it came from recipient T cells and thymic progenitors that survived.

This clonotype was recorded at least ten times. The target antigen is unknown. Researchers prepared the TCRbeta library using unique molecular identifiers, the study reports. TCRdb called the PCR reads again in MiXCR, with one record for every CDR3 protein. The repertoire holds around 300,000 distinct CDR3 sequences, with over 7.5% as singletons. This CDR3 region has 15 residues. Germline CDR1 SGHTA, CDR2 FQGTGA. With 3 bases removed from V and 4 bases from J, the gap between germline ends came to 13 bases. The sample in question was peripheral blood, obtained 360 days after TCRalphabeta/CD19-depleted stem cell transplant. The TCR originated in a female patient aged 2-15 years who had a stem cell transplant for Fanconi anemia, so the T cells may come from the graft donor. The gene calls are TRBV7-3 and TRBJ2-1; D might be TRBD1 or TRBD2, each matching 7 bases. The CDR3 loop reads CASSLTGTIYNEQFF. The CDR3 coding sequence is TGTGCCAGCAGCTTGACAGGGACTATTTACAATGAGCAGTTCTTC.